This TCR beta chain is from a study of blood T cell repertoires in COVID-19. On the study more broadly: Sample material is recorded as cDNA or gDNA derived from T cells, B-cell-depleted T cells, or PBMCs.

V lost 6 bases, J lost 4 bases, and 5 bases stayed unmatched. CDR1 is MNHEY, CDR2 SVGEGT, per germline. The CDR3 spans 13 residues. Participants, roughly 18 to 100 years old, spanned approximately 26 US areas. Here immunoSEQ multiplex PCR was the method, and the copy in TCRdb shows in-frame clones only, minus some. The sample contains hundreds of thousands of clones, about 90% of which appear only once. Specimen: PBMCs or T cells enriched from blood (not recorded which). This TCR came from a man aged 25 to 45 who had recovered from COVID-19. This rearrangement joins TRBV6-2 or TRBV6-3 to TRBJ2-5; 7 bases map to TRBD2. CDR3 bases: TGTGCCAGCAGACCTAGCGGAGGAGAGACCCAGTACTTC. Amino acid sequence: CASRPSGGETQYF.